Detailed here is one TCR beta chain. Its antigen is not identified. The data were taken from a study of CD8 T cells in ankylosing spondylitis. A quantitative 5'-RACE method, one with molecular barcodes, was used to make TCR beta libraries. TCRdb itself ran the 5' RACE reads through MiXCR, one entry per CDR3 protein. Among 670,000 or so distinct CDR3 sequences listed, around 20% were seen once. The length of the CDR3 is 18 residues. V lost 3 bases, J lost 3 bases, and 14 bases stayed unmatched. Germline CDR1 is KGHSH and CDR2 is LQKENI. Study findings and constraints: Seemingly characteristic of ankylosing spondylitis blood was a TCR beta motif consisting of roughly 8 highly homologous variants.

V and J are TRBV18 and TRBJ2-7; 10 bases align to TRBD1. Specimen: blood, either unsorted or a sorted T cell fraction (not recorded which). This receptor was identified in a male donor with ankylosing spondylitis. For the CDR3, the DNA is TGTGCCAGCTCACCGGGGACAGGGGTTGGTCTATCAATCTACGAGCAGTACTTC. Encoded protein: CASSPGTGVGLSIYEQYF.